The clone carrying this TCR beta chain came up many times. Its cognate antigen is unknown. This record belongs to a study of metastatic and nonmetastatic thyroid tumors. About the study: The comparison covered peripheral blood and tumor or nodule tissue in malignant and benign thyroid patients.

The CDR3 has 12 amino acids. Germline values: CDR1 SEHNR, CDR2 FQNEAQ (reference sequence). The V and J ends lost 5 bases and 8 bases respectively, with 10 bases between them. TCRdb ran MiXCR on the PCR reads. The sample consists of tens of thousands of clones, roughly 22% of them appearing once. All patients were untreated before thyroid surgery. General study points: Malignant thyroid tumors reportedly had TCR beta diversity that was significantly higher than in benign nodules, in blood and tumor.

Sequenced: tumor tissue. This receptor was obtained from a female donor with papillary thyroid cancer or a benign thyroid nodule (not recorded which). Some clones in this sample may be carry-over from other donors' samples. The chain employs TRBV7-9 and TRBJ1-3; D is undetermined. CDR3 DNA sequence: TGTGCCAGCAGCGGACGGGAATACACCATATATTTT. The encoded protein is CASSGREYTIYF.